Listed below are T cell receptor beta chains from one sample, sequenced in a study of blood T cells in healthy people across ages. MiXCR, applied by TCRdb to the 5' RACE reads, yields one record per CDR3 protein. The data show 550,000 to 800,000 distinct CDR3 sequences, with more than 20% seen just once and about 3.6% held by the top ten. Sequencing was carried out using blood. The receptors come from a man in his 70s in good health. Each CDR3 is given with its conserved first and last residue. The D gene is left open where the match is weak. The size entry is marked missing in some rows and otherwise reads once, few, many or a size class.

abundance: .; v_gene: TRBV9; len: 14; j_gene: TRBJ1-4; d_gene: .; CDR3nt: TGTGCCAGCAGCCATTCGGGGAAATATGAAAAACTGTTTTTT; CDR3aa: CASSHSGKYEKLFF
abundance: few; v_gene: TRBV4-3; len: 15; j_gene: TRBJ2-5; d_gene: .; CDR3nt: TGCGCCAGCAGCCAAGATCGGGCGGGCTTGGAGACCCAGTACTTC; CDR3aa: CASSQDRAGLETQYF
abundance: few; v_gene: TRBV6-5; len: 19; j_gene: TRBJ2-7; d_gene: TRBD1; CDR3nt: TGTGCCAGCAGTTACGCGGGACAGGGTAAGGGCGGGAGTATCTCCGAGCAGTACTTC; CDR3aa: CASSYAGQGKGGSISEQYF
abundance: .; v_gene: TRBV28; len: 14; j_gene: TRBJ1-1; d_gene: .; CDR3nt: TGTGCCAGCAGTTTAAGCATCCCGGCCCCTGAAGCTTTCTTT; CDR3aa: CASSLSIPAPEAFF
abundance: few; v_gene: TRBV2; len: 16; j_gene: TRBJ2-5; d_gene: TRBD1; CDR3nt: TGTGCCAGCAGTGAAGTGAGACAGGGCATTCAAGAGACCCAGTACTTC; CDR3aa: CASSEVRQGIQETQYF
abundance: .; v_gene: TRBV7-3; len: 14; j_gene: TRBJ2-3; d_gene: .; CDR3nt: TGTGCCAGCAGCTTGAGCGTTCGGACAGATACGCAGTATTTT; CDR3aa: CASSLSVRTDTQYF
abundance: .; v_gene: TRBV29-1; len: 15; j_gene: TRBJ1-2; d_gene: .; CDR3nt: TGCAGCGTTGGTCGGTCGAGGTTGACTAACTATGGCTACACCTTC; CDR3aa: CSVGRSRLTNYGYTF
abundance: .; v_gene: TRBV16; len: 14; j_gene: TRBJ1-6; d_gene: .; CDR3nt: TGTGCCAGCAGCCTGTCCGGCACTTATTCACCCCTCCACTTT; CDR3aa: CASSLSGTYSPLHF
abundance: few; v_gene: TRBV3-1; len: 12; j_gene: TRBJ1-4; d_gene: .; CDR3nt: TGTGCCAGCAGCCAGGGAGAACGGCAACTGTTTTTT; CDR3aa: CASSQGERQLFF
abundance: few; v_gene: TRBV20-1; len: 12; j_gene: TRBJ1-2; d_gene: .; CDR3nt: TGCAGTGCTGAGCAAAACGACTATGGCTACACCTTC; CDR3aa: CSAEQNDYGYTF
abundance: .; v_gene: TRBV20-1; len: 14; j_gene: TRBJ1-3; d_gene: TRBD1; CDR3nt: TGCAGTGCTAGGCAGGGGGCCACTGGAAACACCATATATTTT; CDR3aa: CSARQGATGNTIYF